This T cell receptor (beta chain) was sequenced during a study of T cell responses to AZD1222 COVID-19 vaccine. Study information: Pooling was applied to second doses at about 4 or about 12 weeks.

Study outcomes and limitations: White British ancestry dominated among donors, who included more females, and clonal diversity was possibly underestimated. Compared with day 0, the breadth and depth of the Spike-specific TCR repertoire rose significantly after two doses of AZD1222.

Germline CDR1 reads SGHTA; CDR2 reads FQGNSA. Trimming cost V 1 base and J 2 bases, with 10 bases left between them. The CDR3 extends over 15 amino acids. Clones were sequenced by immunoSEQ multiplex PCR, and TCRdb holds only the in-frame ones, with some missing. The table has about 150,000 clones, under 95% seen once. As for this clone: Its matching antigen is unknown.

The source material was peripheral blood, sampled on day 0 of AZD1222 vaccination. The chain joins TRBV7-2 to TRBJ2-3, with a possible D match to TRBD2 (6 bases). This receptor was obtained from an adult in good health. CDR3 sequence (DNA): TGTGCCAGCAGCTTAGTGTCGGGGGTCACAGATACGCAGTATTTT. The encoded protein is CASSLVSGVTDTQYF.